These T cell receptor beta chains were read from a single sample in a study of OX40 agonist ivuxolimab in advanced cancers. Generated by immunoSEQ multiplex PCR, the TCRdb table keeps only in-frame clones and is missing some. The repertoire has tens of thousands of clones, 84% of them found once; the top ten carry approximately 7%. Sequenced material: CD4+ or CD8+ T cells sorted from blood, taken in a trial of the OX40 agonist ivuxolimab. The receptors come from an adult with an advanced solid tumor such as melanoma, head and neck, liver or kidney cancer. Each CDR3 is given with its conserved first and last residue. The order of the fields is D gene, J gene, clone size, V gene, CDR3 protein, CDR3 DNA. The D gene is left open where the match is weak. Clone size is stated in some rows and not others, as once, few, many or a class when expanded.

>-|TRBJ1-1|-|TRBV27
CASSLFRGANTEAFF
TGTGCCAGCAGTTTATTTCGGGGTGCGAACACTGAAGCTTTCTTT
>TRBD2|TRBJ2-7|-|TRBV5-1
CASSFTSGGYEQYF
TGCGCCAGCAGCTTCACTAGCGGTGGATACGAGCAGTACTTC
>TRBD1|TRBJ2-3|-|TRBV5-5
CASSSPGQGTDTQYF
TGTGCCAGCAGCTCTCCGGGACAGGGCACAGATACGCAGTATTTT
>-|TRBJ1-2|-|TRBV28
CASSLLSGYGYTF
TGTGCCAGCAGTTTACTTTCTGGCTATGGCTACACCTTC
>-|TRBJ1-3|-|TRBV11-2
CASSFQGGSSGNTIYF
TGTGCCAGCAGCTTTCAAGGAGGGAGCTCTGGAAACACCATATATTTT
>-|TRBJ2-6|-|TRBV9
CASSAQYRVSGANVLTF
TGTGCCAGCAGCGCTCAATACAGGGTTTCTGGGGCCAACGTCCTGACTTTC
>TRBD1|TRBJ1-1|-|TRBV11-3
CASSLAGDRVFQNTEAFF
TGTGCCAGCAGCTTAGCTGGGGACAGGGTCTTCCAGAACACTGAAGCTTTCTTT
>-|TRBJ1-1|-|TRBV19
CASSTTPSSRAFF
TGTGCCAGTAGTACTACCCCCTCAAGTCGAGCTTTCTTT
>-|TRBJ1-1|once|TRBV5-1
CASRQLLGAGTEAFF
TGCGCCAGCCGCCAACTTCTGGGGGCTGGGACTGAAGCTTTCTTT
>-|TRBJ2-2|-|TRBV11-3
CASRSGTLNTGELFF
TGTGCCAGCAGGTCCGGGACTTTGAACACCGGGGAGCTGTTTTTT
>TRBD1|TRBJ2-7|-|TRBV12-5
CASASSGTGGYEQYF
TGTGCTAGTGCCTCGTCCGGGACAGGGGGCTACGAGCAGTACTTC
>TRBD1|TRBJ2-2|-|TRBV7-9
CASSSWTGMLYTGELFF
TGTGCCAGCAGCTCCTGGACAGGGATGTTGTACACCGGGGAGCTGTTTTTT
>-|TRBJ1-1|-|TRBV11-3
CASSSKLGMYGQEAFF
TGTGCCAGCTCTAGTAAACTAGGGATGTATGGGCAGGAAGCTTTCTTT
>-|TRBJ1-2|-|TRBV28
CASRADTYIANYGYTF
TGTGCCAGCAGGGCCGATACTTACATAGCTAACTATGGCTACACCTTC
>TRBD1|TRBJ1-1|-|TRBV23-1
CASSQTRTGGRTEAFF
TGCGCCAGCAGTCAAACCCGGACAGGGGGAAGGACTGAAGCTTTCTTT
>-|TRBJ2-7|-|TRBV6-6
CASSKPSDLTYEQYF
TGTGCCAGCAGTAAACCCTCGGACCTGACCTACGAGCAGTACTTC
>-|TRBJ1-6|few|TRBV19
CASRPLSGRSYNSPLHF
TGTGCCAGTAGGCCTTTATCGGGGCGCTCCTATAATTCACCCCTCCACTTT
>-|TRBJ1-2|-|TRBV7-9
CASRYGQSGYGYTF
TGTGCCAGCAGGTACGGACAGAGCGGCTATGGCTACACCTTC
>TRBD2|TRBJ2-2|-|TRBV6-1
CASSVGLEANTGELFF
TGTGCCAGCAGTGTGGGACTAGAGGCGAACACCGGGGAGCTGTTTTTT
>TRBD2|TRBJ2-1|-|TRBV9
CASSVAEGTSGKNEQFF
TGTGCCAGCAGCGTAGCGGAAGGGACTAGCGGGAAAAATGAGCAGTTCTTC
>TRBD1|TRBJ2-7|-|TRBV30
CAWSTGTGNYEQYF
TGTGCCTGGAGTACCGGGACAGGGAACTACGAGCAGTACTTC
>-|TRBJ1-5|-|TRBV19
CASSIGNSNQPQHF
TGTGCCAGTAGTATAGGGAATAGCAATCAGCCCCAGCATTTT
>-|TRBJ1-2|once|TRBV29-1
CSAGKGNSNYGYTF
TGCAGCGCTGGAAAGGGAAACTCAAACTATGGCTACACCTTC
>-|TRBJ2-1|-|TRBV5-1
CASSLVGVNEQFF
TGCGCCAGCAGCTTGGTGGGTGTAAATGAGCAGTTCTTC
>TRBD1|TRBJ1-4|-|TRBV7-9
CASSESGTGVEKLFF
TGTGCCAGCAGCGAGTCCGGGACAGGGGTCGAAAAACTGTTTTTT
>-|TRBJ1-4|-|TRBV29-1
CSVRNLGGTNEKLFF
TGCAGCGTCCGGAACCTGGGCGGAACTAATGAAAAACTGTTTTTT
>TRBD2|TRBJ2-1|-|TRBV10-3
CAISDGLAGVQGEQFF
TGTGCCATCAGTGACGGTCTAGCGGGGGTACAAGGTGAGCAGTTCTTC